A single sample is the source of the 20 T cell receptor beta chains below, sequenced in a study of T-cell memory formation after mild COVID-19. TCRdb reprocessed the 5' RACE reads with MiXCR, giving one entry per CDR3 protein. The sample consists of some 120,000 distinct CDR3 sequences, about a sixth of them appearing once. The material sequenced was PBMCs or a T cell subset sorted from them (not recorded which). The receptor set was obtained from a young man who had mild COVID-19 (a few samples of this study predate the infection). Cell type and time point are not known.

Note on this clonotype: An end of the junction differs from the germline gene, which may be a read error. CDR3 protein: CASSLESYNCGYTF. CDR3 nucleotide sequence: TGCGCCAGCAGCTTGGAGTCCTATAACTGTGGCTACACCTTC. V is TRBV5-1 and J is TRBJ1-2; D ambiguous. Germline-derived CDR1 and CDR2 are SGHRS and YFSETQ. There are 14 residues in the CDR3.

This clonotype appeared many times. The chain uses TRBV29-1 and TRBJ2-3; TRBD1 matches at 10 bases. Germline CDR1 and CDR2: SQVTM and ANQGSEA. V lost 7 bases, J lost 7 bases, and 8 bases stayed unmatched. The length of the CDR3 is 13 residues. The CDR3 reads CSAGGQGGNTQYF. The CDR3 DNA reads TGCAGCGCTGGAGGACAGGGGGGAAATACGCAGTATTTT.

This clonotype showed up many times. This chain links TRBV5-1 with TRBJ2-7; 10 nucleotides match TRBD1. After removal of 7 bases from V and 7 bases from J, the junction contained 11 bases not matched to a gene. Germline V gene data show CDR1 as SGHRS and CDR2 as YFSETQ. This CDR3 comprises 14 residues. In DNA, the CDR3 is TGCGCCAGCGCCTCCACCGGGACAGGGGATGAGCAGTACGTC. It encodes CASASTGTGDEQYV.

This clonotype was counted between two and nine times. The gene calls are TRBV10-3 and TRBJ1-3; D is undetermined. The CDR3 spans 13 residues. The germline CDR1 and CDR2 sequences are ENHRY and SYGVKD. V was trimmed by 3 bases and J by 1 base, leaving 4 bases between them. CDR3 nucleotide sequence: TGTGCCATCAGTGAAGATTCTGGAAACACCATATATTTT. Protein product: CAISEDSGNTIYF.

This clonotype occurred a few times. V is TRBV4-2 and J is TRBJ2-2; weak D call: TRBD2 (6 bases). Trimming removed 5 bases from V and 1 base from J, with 11 bases in between. Germline lookup yields CDR1 LGHNA and CDR2 YNFKEQ. The CDR3 has 15 amino acids. CDR3 region: CASSRGGENTGELFF. CDR3 nucleotides: TGTGCCAGCAGCAGGGGCGGGGAGAACACCGGGGAGCTGTTTTTT.

The rearrangement links TRBV12-3 or TRBV12-4 to TRBJ2-7; 10 nucleotides agree with TRBD1. V lost 5 bases, J lost 5 bases, and 0 bases stayed unmatched. This CDR3 spans 12 amino acids. In DNA form, the CDR3 reads TGTGCCAGCAGTGGGACAGGGGACGAGCAGTACTTC. As protein: CASSGTGDEQYF.

This clonotype has a handful of counts. Germline is not matched at one junction end, which may reflect a read error. V and J are TRBV10-1 and TRBJ1-2; D is undetermined. CDR1 is WNHNN and CDR2 is SYGVQD in the germline V gene (reference sequence). CDR3 length: 13 residues. The CDR3 protein is CTSSESLFYGYTF. CDR3 nucleotide sequence: TGCACCAGCAGTGAGTCGTTGTTTTATGGCTACACCTTC.

This clonotype was counted ten times or more. The chain couples TRBV7-3 to TRBJ2-3; 11 bases fit TRBD2. The trim removed 6 bases at V and 5 bases at J, leaving 1 base unmatched. The CDR3 has 13 amino acids. Looked up from germline, CDR1 is SGHTA and CDR2 is FQGTGA. The CDR3 reads CASSTSGGDTQYF. The CDR3 region has the DNA TGTGCCAGCAGTACTAGCGGGGGAGATACGCAGTATTTT.

This clonotype occurred a few times. The chain combines TRBV12-3 or TRBV12-4 with TRBJ2-3; TRBD2 agrees at 10 bases. Germline trimming cut 3 bases from V and 4 bases from J; bases unmatched to any gene: 4. The CDR3 loop spans 15 amino acids. CDR3 nucleotides: TGTGCCAGCAGTTTCCGACTAGCGGGTTCAGATACGCAGTATTTT. Amino acid sequence: CASSFRLAGSDTQYF.

The V and J genes are TRBV11-2 and TRBJ2-5, with 8 positions matching TRBD2. The length of the CDR3 is 14 residues. From germline, CDR1 is SGHAT and CDR2 FQNNGV. Trimming took 5 bases from V and 2 from J; bases not matched to a gene: 4. The CDR3 is CASSRGGGQETQYF. Here the CDR3 DNA reads TGTGCCAGCAGCCGAGGCGGGGGGCAAGAGACCCAGTACTTC.

The V gene is TRBV15, the J gene TRBJ2-7; D is ambiguous. CDR3 length: 14 amino acids. Germline values: CDR1 LNHNV, CDR2 YYDKDF (reference sequence). V was trimmed by 3 bases and J by 7 bases, leaving 16 bases between them. CDR3 sequence (DNA): TGTGCCACCAGCAGGAATCCCAGGTCTGAGGAGCAGTACTTC. The encoded protein is CATSRNPRSEEQYF.

This clonotype was found a few times. The chain links TRBV4-2 to TRBJ2-5; no firm D call. Between the trimmed V and J ends, which lost 4 bases and 2 bases, there was a span of 14 bases. CDR3 length equals 15 residues. Germline CDR1 and CDR2: LGHNA and YNFKEQ. CDR3 coding DNA: TGTGCCAGCAGCCGATCGGCGATAGGGCAAGAGACCCAGTACTTC. Translating it yields CASSRSAIGQETQYF.

J is TRBJ2-6 and V is TRBV4-3; D may be TRBD1 (6 bases). Trimming left V 6 bases short and J 0 bases short, with 9 bases between. Per the germline V gene, CDR1 is LGHNA and CDR2 is YSLEER. The length of the CDR3 is 15 residues. Here the CDR3 DNA reads TGCGCCAGCAGTGCAGGGGTCTCTGGGGCCAACGTCCTGACTTTC. As protein: CASSAGVSGANVLTF.

This clonotype was seen many times. This chain joins TRBV5-1 and TRBJ2-5, with D unclear. Per germline, CDR1 SGHRS and CDR2 YFSETQ. V lost 0 bases, J lost 5 bases, and 11 bases lay in between. The CDR3 covers 14 residues. Written as DNA, the CDR3 is TGCGCCAGCAGCTTGGGGGGTACCAAGGAGACCCAGTACTTC. This translates into CASSLGGTKETQYF. Full variable domain (missing parts from reference TRBV5-1 and TRBJ2-5): KAGVTQTPRYLIKTRGQQVTLSCSPISGHRSVSWYQQTPGQGLQFLFEYFSETQRNKGNFPGRFSGRQFSNSRSEMNVSTLELGDSALYLCASSLGGTKETQYFGPGTRLLVL.

V usage is TRBV4-3 and J usage is TRBJ1-2; 8 nucleotides align to TRBD1. Germline V gene lookup returns CDR1 LGHNA and CDR2 YSLEER. The J segment lost 4 bases and the V segment lost 3 bases, leaving 13 bases of the junction unmatched. CDR3 length equals 17 residues. The CDR3 sequence: CASSHQLPGQVSYGYTF. CDR3 DNA sequence: TGCGCCAGCAGCCACCAACTTCCGGGACAGGTGTCCTATGGCTACACCTTC.

This clonotype was recorded a few times. This sequence joins TRBV18 and TRBJ2-2; D remains ambiguous. Germline V gives CDR1 KGHSH, CDR2 LQKENI. The CDR3 is 15 residues long. Deletions cut 2 bases from V and 5 bases from J, with 12 bases between. CDR3 in DNA: TGTGCCAGCTCACCAGTAGGCCGAAGGACCGGGGAGCTGTTTTTT. It encodes CASSPVGRRTGELFF. Using reference TRBV18 and TRBJ2-2 for the parts outside the CDR3, the full variable domain is NAGVMQNPRHLVRRRGQEARLRCSPMKGHSHVYWYRQLPEEGLKFMVYLQKENIIDESGMPKERFSAEFPKEGPSILRIQQVVRGDSAAYFCASSPVGRRTGELFFGEGSRLTVL.

V is TRBV7-2 and J is TRBJ1-3, with D unclear. This CDR3 comprises 17 residues. Trimming shortened V by 5 bases and J by 3 bases, and 20 bases separated the two germline ends. CDR1 is SGHTA, CDR2 FQGNSA, per germline. The CDR3 DNA sequence: TGTGCCAGCAGCCCTATCGCGGGCCAGGACTTTGGAAACACCATATATTTT. Its protein product is CASSPIAGQDFGNTIYF.

The V and J genes are TRBV6-5 and TRBJ2-3, with D perhaps matching TRBD2 (6 bases). V was cut by 2 bases and J by 4 bases, with 16 bases left in between. Looked up from germline, CDR1 is MNHEY and CDR2 is SVGAGI. This CDR3 spans 16 amino acids. For the CDR3, the DNA is TGTGCCAGCAGTTACAGCCGGGACTCCTCGGCAGATACGCAGTATTTT. This encodes CASSYSRDSSADTQYF.

V and J are TRBV5-1 and TRBJ2-7; the match to TRBD1 covers 11 bases. Germline assignment: CDR1 SGHRS and CDR2 YFSETQ. V shed 3 bases, J shed 4 bases, and the junction held 3 bases outside the gene matches. This CDR3 is built from 14 residues. The CDR3 reads CASSWTGGPYEQYF. The CDR3, as DNA: TGCGCCAGCAGCTGGACAGGGGGCCCTTACGAGCAGTACTTC.

This chain's CDR3 is CSAREQGEDQPQHF. CDR3 DNA sequence: TGCAGTGCTAGAGAACAGGGGGAGGATCAGCCCCAGCATTTT. The V and J genes are TRBV20-1 and TRBJ1-5, with 8 bases that match TRBD1. This CDR3 has 14 amino acids. The trim removed 0 bases at V and 5 bases at J, leaving 3 bases unmatched. Germline assignment: CDR1 DFQATT and CDR2 SNEGSKA (reference sequence).